Included here is one T cell receptor (beta chain) sequence, with context. No cognate antigen has been identified for it. The record has no base qualities; no much larger clone is one base away. This specimen comes from a study of OX40 agonist ivuxolimab in advanced cancers. A note on the overall study: Ivuxolimab was a fully human IgG2 agonistic monoclonal antibody targeting the costimulatory receptor OX40 (CD134). Prior anti-PD-1, anti-PD-L1 or anti-CTLA-4 therapy was permitted, and checkpoint inhibitors had been received by less than 45% of dose-escalation patients. Intravenous ivuxolimab was administered to patients every 2 weeks at six dose levels: 0.01, 0.1, 0.3, 1.5, 3 and 10 mg/kg. Partial responses occurred in three dose-escalation patients: two with cutaneous melanoma and one with hepatocellular carcinoma. Peripheral TCRbeta sequencing was intended to test whether TCR sequence diversity was altered and clonal T-cell expansion was caused by ivuxolimab. A male proportion of about 79% and a mean age of 60 years, ranging from roughly 23 to 85, were recorded for the dose-escalation cohort. Of the roughly 50 dose-escalation patients, hepatocellular carcinoma was present in roughly 19, melanoma in approximately 15, renal cell carcinoma in 9 and head and neck cancer in 9. The monotherapy dose-escalation portion (N ≈ 52 patients) of the phase I ivuxolimab trial is reported in the paper.

Trimmed from V: 5 bases; trimmed from J: 8 bases; junction bases lacking a gene match: 6. Taken from the germline V gene, the CDR1 and CDR2 loops are ENHRY and SYGVKD. The CDR3 has 14 amino acids, counting the end cysteine and phenylalanine. The only DNA kept is the CDR3, 42 bases in frame from the first base. Study-wide conclusions, independent of this receptor: Low levels of normalized T-cell clonal expansion were also seen in some patients who did not respond. At doses of 0.1 to 3.0 mg/kg, clonal expansion of both CD4+ and CD8+ blood T cells was observed from baseline to week 6. In partial responders in the 0.1-3.0 mg/kg groups, normalized peripheral clonal expansion was found to be among the lowest, especially among CD8+ T cells. Which antigens the clonally expanded peripheral T cells were specific for was not determined. After ivuxolimab, CD8+ T cells had more expanded clones than CD4+ T cells on average.

Genomic DNA was extracted from sorted cells for sequencing of the TCRbeta CDR3 region. The immunoSEQ Assay was used for sequencing of TCRbeta CDR3 regions. Imported from immuneACCESS, the table was reduced by TCRdb to in-frame sequences with V and J called. These copies leave out some clones; in studies compared against another copy, an unresolved V gene accounts for under half, and the cause of the remainder is not known. Within this sample are 85,000 to 100,000 clones, with approximately 87% of them counted one time only. Of the sample, 3.5% to 5.5% is held by the ten largest clones. Patients with a history of autoimmune disease or receiving systemic immunosuppression were excluded from the trial. Peripheral blood for TCR sequencing was collected from all dose cohorts at baseline, on cycle 4 day 1, and on cycle 7 day 1. The samples were taken from a phase I, first-in-human, multicenter, open-label dose-escalation trial of ivuxolimab. Adults with locally advanced or metastatic head and neck squamous cell, hepatocellular, melanoma or renal cell carcinoma were enrolled in the trial. CD4+ and CD8+ T cells were sorted separately from peripheral blood before TCR sequencing.

The sequence came from an adult with an advanced solid tumor such as melanoma, head and neck, liver or kidney cancer. Sequences were derived from CD4+ or CD8+ T cells sorted from blood, sampled in a trial of the OX40 agonist ivuxolimab. The chain is encoded by TRBV10-3 joined to TRBJ2-2; 9 junctional bases match TRBD1. The encoded CDR3 is CAISLTGGSGELFF. The nucleotide sequence is given as TGTGCCATCAGTTTGACAGGGGGGTCAGGGGAGCTGTTTTTT.